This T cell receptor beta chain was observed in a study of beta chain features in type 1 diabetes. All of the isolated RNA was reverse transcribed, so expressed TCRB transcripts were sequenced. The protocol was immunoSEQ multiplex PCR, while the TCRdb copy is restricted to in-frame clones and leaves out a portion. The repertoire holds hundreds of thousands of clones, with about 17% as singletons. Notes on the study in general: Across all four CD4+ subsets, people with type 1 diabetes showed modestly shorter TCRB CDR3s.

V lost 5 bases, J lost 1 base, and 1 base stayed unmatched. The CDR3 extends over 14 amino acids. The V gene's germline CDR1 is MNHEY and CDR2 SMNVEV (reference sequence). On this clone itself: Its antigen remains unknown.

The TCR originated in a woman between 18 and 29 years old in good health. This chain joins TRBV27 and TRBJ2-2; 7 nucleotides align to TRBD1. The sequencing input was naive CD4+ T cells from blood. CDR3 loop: CASSRTGNTGELFF. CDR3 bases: TGTGCCAGCAGTCGGACAGGGAACACCGGGGAGCTGTTTTTT.